This record covers a single T cell receptor beta chain. This clonotype was seen ten or more times. Its antigen has not been determined. The record has no base qualities; no much larger clone is one base away. TCR beta CDR3 regions were amplified from RNA transcripts. The TCR CDR3 was subjected to a first round of RT-PCR using the HTBI primer set and the Qiagen OneStep RT-PCR kit. The libraries were constructed in a second round of multiplex PCR and then size-selected and purified. Paired-end sequencing of the libraries was performed with 100 bp reads on an Illumina HiSeq2000. The source study handled its data this way. SOAPnuke was used to process the raw data, removing reads that contained adapters or uncalled bases, had a mean Phred below 15, or lacked an exact match to the constant primer or identifier. High-quality paired reads were merged using COPE v1.2.5, and each unique nucleotide sequence was defined as a clonotype. Clonotypes were aligned to IMGT TRBV, TRBD and TRBJ reference segments using MiTCR v1.1. The analysis was restricted to V-J combinations with a frequency above 0.0001, which together covered just over 99% of the repertoires. The TCS score was defined as F50 (clonal expansion) divided by E x V (chaos), with BLOSUM62-based TCRdist calculated between CDR3 peptides within each V-J. Welch's t-statistics and random forest reduced 450 to 600 V-J features to under 15, which were used in a naive Bayes classifier (R e1071). TCRdb reworked the public reads: Q25 trimming with fastp, MiXCR clone assembly, productive beta chains retained. Each record represents a unique CDR3 protein, reported with the most common genes and DNA among its rows. TCRdb's processing, not the study's, gives the V and J calls here. The sample contains about 290,000 distinct CDR3 sequences, 15% to 20% of them found a single time. Roughly 39% of the sample lies in the top ten.

This record comes from a study of T cells in Graves' hyperthyroidism and ophthalmopathy (dated by TCRdb to between 2018 and 2020). Regarding the complete study: Peripheral blood samples were taken at initial diagnosis, before any treatment was given. After blood sampling, hyperthyroidism patients were treated with methimazole at a starting dose of 30 mg daily, and ophthalmopathy patients were treated with high-dose intravenous methylprednisolone. The roughly 90 discovery patients were divided at random into training and test sets in a 7:3 ratio. An independent validation cohort of about 20 hyperthyroidism patients and about 15 patients who later progressed to ophthalmopathy tested prospective prediction of ophthalmopathy. The paper describes TCR Vbeta CDR3 sequencing of 135 peripheral blood samples, made up of about 40 ophthalmopathy patients, some 80 hyperthyroidism patients and 17 progressor patients. The study also compared thyroid tissue and blood T-cell repertoires from 6 or 7 Graves' hyperthyroidism patients. To identify distinguishing TCR V-J signatures, a discovery cohort of 100 patients was used, comprising 40 to 45 with Graves' ophthalmopathy and approximately 58 with stable Graves' hyperthyroidism.

Overall study results and their limits: In cross-validation, a model built on a 13 V-J signature told ophthalmopathy apart from stable hyperthyroidism with approximately 90% sensitivity and roughly 81% specificity, and in testing the same model reached 80%/75%. Blood samples also contained most of the expanded thyroid clonotypes (frequency above 0.001), which suggests that blood repertoires may reflect thyroid immune responses. In validation, progression to ophthalmopathy was predicted by the model with 70.59% sensitivity and roughly 76% specificity, a median of approximately 6.5 months before onset. No statistical method was used to fix the sample size in advance, and group allocation was not hidden from the investigators.

The CDR3, cysteine through phenylalanine, is 10 amino acids long. This entry keeps only the CDR3 DNA: 30 bases, framed from base 1. The germline ends are 2 bases apart after V is trimmed by 6 bases and J by 2 bases. Looking up the germline V gene (reference sequence) yields CDR1 DFQATT and CDR2 SNEGSKA. Moderately to severely active disease, a Clinical Activity Score of at least 3, a NOSPECS grade of at least 4, and a duration under 3 months were present in ophthalmopathy patients. The study excluded patients with uncontrolled infections, other autoimmune diseases, pregnancy or lactation. Clinical symptoms, serum thyroxine and TRAb, thyroid ultrasound, and orbital computed tomography formed the basis for the diagnoses. PBMCs were separated from about 10 ml of fresh peripheral blood using Ficoll-Paque density gradient centrifugation. Trizol reagent was used to extract total RNA, and RNA quality was then checked on an Agilent 2100 Bioanalyzer.

Sequenced material: blood. The receptor was derived from a man aged 45-65 years with Graves' ophthalmopathy. Recombination connected TRBV20-1 to TRBJ2-1, with the D gene call left open. The DNA sequence reads TGCAGTGCCCCCTACAATGAGCAGTTCTTC. This translates into CSAPYNEQFF.